Each of the 30 T cell receptor beta chains below was sequenced from the same sample in a study of cytomegalovirus exposure and HLA in healthy donors (dated by TCRdb to 2015 to 2018). Library preparation was by the immunoSEQ multiplex PCR assay. For the multiplex PCR, a mixture combining 60 forward primers for TCR Vbeta segments and 13 reverse primers for TCR Jbeta segments was used. TCRdb retrieved this table from immuneACCESS and kept in-frame rearrangements only. Not all clones are present; in checked studies, unresolved V genes account for under half, and no reason is known for the remainder. The sample has about 160,000 clones on record, more than 75% of them singletons. The leading ten clones occupy about 2% of the sample. Sequencing was carried out using PBMCs. The source of these receptors is a man aged 18 to 29 in good health and CMV-seropositive.

The rearrangement joins TRBV6-1 to TRBJ1-2; TRBD1 aligns across 8 bases. The CDR3 length is 13 residues. Germline V CDR1 and CDR2: MNHNS, SASEGT. V lost 3 bases to trimming and J lost 7 bases; unmatched junction nucleotides: 4. CDR3 region: CASSDQGARGYTF. CDR3 in DNA: TGTGCCAGCAGTGATCAGGGGGCGCGTGGCTACACCTTC.

This clone has just a few counts. The chain has TRBV5-6 and TRBJ2-3, with a possible D match to TRBD2 (6 bases). Germline loops: CDR1 SGHDT, CDR2 YYEEEE. V was trimmed by 4 bases and J by 2 bases, leaving 17 bases between them. This CDR3 is built from 16 residues. CDR3 DNA sequence: TGTGCCAGCAGCCACCTCACTAGCAGCTCCACAGATACGCAGTATTTT. Protein: CASSHLTSSSTDTQYF.

This chain uses TRBV19 with TRBJ1-6; 10 bases are shared with TRBD1. The CDR3 runs to 15 residues. J gave up 10 bases and V 2 bases, and 5 bases lay outside the gene matches. The V gene's germline CDR1 is LNHDA and CDR2 SQIVND (reference sequence). CDR3 amino acids: CASSIRTGGFSPLHF. CDR3 coding DNA: TGTGCCAGTAGTATACGGACAGGGGGTTTCTCACCCCTCCACTTT.

The CDR3, as DNA: TGTGCCATCAGTGACACCGGACAGGGACGTGGCTACACCTTC. This translates into CAISDTGQGRGYTF. The chain carries TRBV10-3 and TRBJ1-2, with 8 bases that match TRBD1. Germline V lookup: CDR1 ENHRY, CDR2 SYGVKD. The CDR3 contains 14 residues. The V gene end was trimmed by 3 bases and the J gene end by 7 bases; junction bases not matched to a gene: 7.

The rearrangement links TRBV18 to TRBJ2-5; the D gene is possibly TRBD2 (5 bases). The germline V gene has CDR1 KGHSH and CDR2 LQKENI. The V gene lost 1 base and the J gene lost 2 bases, with 5 bases spanning the gap. The CDR3 extends over 13 amino acids. The CDR3 DNA is TGTGCCAGCTCACCACGACTACAAGAGACCCAGTACTTC. This translates into CASSPRLQETQYF.

J is TRBJ2-6 and V is TRBV25-1; D not certain. Germline-derived CDR1 and CDR2 are MGHDK and SYGVNS. V dropped 1 base and J dropped 4 bases, with 5 bases sitting between them. The CDR3 runs 14 residues. Written as DNA, the CDR3 is TGTGCCAGCAGTGAATGGGCAGGGGCCAACGTCCTGACTTTC. Translating gives CASSEWAGANVLTF.

V and J are TRBV7-3 and TRBJ2-2; weak D call: TRBD2 (6 bases). Trimming shortened V by 5 bases and J by 7 bases, and 11 bases separated the two germline ends. CDR1 SGHTA and CDR2 FQGTGA come from the germline V gene. The CDR3 consists of 13 residues. Here the CDR3 reads CASSPRGFGELFF. The CDR3 nucleotides read TGTGCCAGCAGCCCTCGGGGGTTCGGGGAGCTGTTTTTT.

This chain links TRBV7-2 with TRBJ2-7; the D is unclear. Germline CDR1 and CDR2: SGHTA and FQGNSA. The length of the CDR3 is 13 residues. The ends were cut back, 5 bases at V and 3 bases at J, with 11 bases in the middle. The CDR3 loop reads CASSLLPYYEQYF. DNA of the CDR3: TGTGCCAGCAGCCTCCTACCCTACTACGAGCAGTACTTC.

The chain uses TRBV9 and TRBJ1-6; possible D gene TRBD1, 6 bases. Germline lookup yields CDR1 SGDLS and CDR2 YYNGEE. Trimming stripped 0 bases from V and 9 bases from J, with 16 bases between. The CDR3 has 16 residues. The CDR3: CASSVGFGGASSPLHF. Written as DNA, the CDR3 is TGTGCCAGCAGCGTAGGATTCGGGGGGGCGAGTTCACCCCTCCACTTT.

The rearrangement joins TRBV9 to TRBJ1-3; no definite D call. Trimming took off 7 bases at V and 0 bases at J, with 11 bases between the two ends. The CDR3 length is 14 residues. Germline CDR1 reads SGDLS; CDR2 reads YYNGEE. The CDR3 sequence is CASGSGLSGNTIYF. The CDR3 region has the DNA TGTGCCAGCGGAAGCGGACTCTCTGGAAACACCATATATTTT.

This chain links TRBV5-1 with TRBJ2-7; D is ambiguous. CDR1 and CDR2 from the germline V gene are SGHRS and YFSETQ. The V gene lost 4 bases and the J gene lost 0 bases, with 8 bases spanning the gap. The CDR3 covers 13 residues. CDR3 in DNA: TGCGCCAGCAGCCCAACATCCTCCTACGAGCAGTACTTC. Translated, it gives CASSPTSSYEQYF.

The chain combines TRBV7-2 with TRBJ2-2, with TRBD1 matching over 8 bases. V was pared by 6 bases and J by 6 bases, with 9 bases of the junction left unmatched. This CDR3 contains 15 residues. Germline V gives CDR1 SGHTA, CDR2 FQGNSA. The CDR3 reads CASSGQRTGPGELFF. The CDR3 DNA reads as TGTGCCAGCAGTGGTCAGAGGACAGGGCCCGGGGAGCTGTTTTTT.

This clone was seen a few times. V usage is TRBV7-9 and J usage is TRBJ2-7; 8 nucleotides agree with TRBD2. Trimming cost V 1 base and J 2 bases; bases outside gene matches: 4. The CDR3 runs to 15 residues. In germline, CDR1 is SEHNR, CDR2 FQNEAQ (reference sequence). For the CDR3, the DNA is TGTGCCAGCAGCTTAGTTAGCGGGGCTGCCTACGAGCAGTACTTC. It translates to CASSLVSGAAYEQYF.

The chain joins TRBV6-5 to TRBJ2-1, with a tentative D call TRBD2 (5 bases). The CDR3 covers 15 residues. Between the trimmed V and J ends, which lost 5 bases and 5 bases, there was a span of 16 bases. CDR1 MNHEY and CDR2 SVGAGI come from the germline V gene. CDR3 bases: TGTGCCAGCAGTCTAGCCGGGCCCTTTCACAATGAGCAGTTCTTC. Its protein is CASSLAGPFHNEQFF.

V and J are TRBV30 and TRBJ2-2; 8 bases line up with TRBD2. The germline V gene encodes CDR1 GTSNPN and CDR2 SVGIG (reference sequence). CDR3 length: 13 residues. V dropped 8 bases and J dropped 6; count of bases not matched to a gene: 8. The chain's CDR3 is CAREGWAAGELFF. In nucleotides, the CDR3 is TGTGCCCGGGAGGGTTGGGCCGCCGGGGAGCTGTTTTTT. Full variable domain (rest looked up from reference TRBV30 and TRBJ2-2): SQTIHQWPATLVQPVGSPLSLECTVEGTSNPNLYWYRQAAGRGLQLLFYSVGIGQISSEVPQNLSASRPQDRQFILSSKKLLLSDSGFYLCAREGWAAGELFFGEGSRLTVL.

This clone was detected a few times. This chain connects TRBV29-1 to TRBJ1-1; D gene uncertain. CDR3 length: 11 amino acids. Germline V CDR1 and CDR2: SQVTM, ANQGSEA. V lost 0 bases and J 12 bases, leaving 11 bases between the germline ends. CDR3 protein: CSVEDPGMSFF. The DNA of the CDR3 is TGCAGCGTTGAAGATCCGGGGATGTCTTTCTTT.

This clone was picked up a small number of times. The gene calls are TRBV4-3 and TRBJ2-3, with 7 bases aligning to TRBD1. Germline V gene lookup returns CDR1 LGHNA and CDR2 YSLEER. V gave up 0 bases and J gave up 2 bases; unmatched junction bases: 11. This CDR3 spans 18 amino acids. In nucleotides, the CDR3 is TGCGCCAGCAGCCAAGATATGATTCGACAGGGCCTCACAGATACGCAGTATTTT. Protein product: CASSQDMIRQGLTDTQYF.

The chain joins TRBV23-1 to TRBJ1-1, with D possibly TRBD1 on 5 matching bases. TRBV23-1 is an ORF, and what it does is uncertain. V lost 4 bases, J lost 6 bases, and 9 bases lay in between. The CDR3 loop spans 12 amino acids. Written as DNA, the CDR3 is TGCGCCAGCAGTCCGGGGGGGGCTGAAGCTTTCTTT. Residues: CASSPGGAEAFF.

The rearrangement joins TRBV27 to TRBJ2-7; D is perhaps TRBD2 (7 bases). There are 15 residues in the CDR3. V was clipped by 7 bases and J by 3 bases, with 19 bases between them. Germline V gene lookup returns CDR1 MNHEY and CDR2 SMNVEV (reference sequence). In DNA form, the CDR3 reads TGTGCCAGCACCGCCTCGGGGGGCAAGGTCTACGAGCAGTACTTC. Its translation: CASTASGGKVYEQYF.

In this sample, this clone turned up a few times. This chain connects TRBV6-5 to TRBJ1-4, with 9 bases fitting TRBD1. This CDR3 has 15 residues. The ends lost 4 bases at V and 6 bases at J; junction bases unmatched: 6. Germline V gene sequence: CDR1 MNHEY, CDR2 SVGAGI. For the CDR3, the DNA is TGTGCCAGCAGTTCAATCCGGGACAGGGATGAAAAACTGTTTTTT. Translating it yields CASSSIRDRDEKLFF.

CDR3 nucleotide sequence: TGCAGCGTTGGCAGAGGGAACACTGAAGCTTTCTTT. It is translated as CSVGRGNTEAFF. This chain links TRBV29-1 with TRBJ1-1; D is undetermined. V was trimmed by 4 bases and J by 1 base, leaving 7 bases between them. The CDR3 is made up of 12 amino acids. Germline lookup yields CDR1 SQVTM and CDR2 ANQGSEA. Looking up the rest from reference TRBV29-1 and TRBJ1-1 gives the full variable domain: SAVISQKPSRDICQRGTSLTIQCQVDSQVTMMFWYRQQPGQSLTLIATANQGSEATYESGFVIDKFPISRPNLTFSTLTVSNMSPEDSSIYLCSVGRGNTEAFFGQGTRLTVV.

The genes are TRBV7-2 and TRBJ2-3; no clear D. Deletions cut 2 bases from V and 2 bases from J, with 11 bases between. In germline, CDR1 is SGHTA, CDR2 FQGNSA. The CDR3 contains 15 residues. DNA for the CDR3: TGTGCCAGCAGCTTACGAAGCTTCCACACAGATACGCAGTATTTT. It is translated as CASSLRSFHTDTQYF.

The gene calls are TRBV10-3 and TRBJ1-1; 7 positions agree with TRBD1. The CDR3 totals 15 residues. The trim removed 3 bases at V and 4 bases at J, leaving 8 bases unmatched. From germline, CDR1 is ENHRY and CDR2 SYGVKD. CDR3 DNA: TGTGCCATCAGTGAAACGACAGGGCCGGGCACTGAAGCTTTCTTT. It yields the protein CAISETTGPGTEAFF.

The chain employs TRBV6-5 and TRBJ2-1, with D possibly being TRBD2 (6 bases). Per germline, CDR1 MNHEY and CDR2 SVGAGI. There are 14 residues in the CDR3. Trimming cost V 5 bases and J 4 bases, with 12 bases left between them. The CDR3 spells CASSTRGYYNEQFF. The CDR3 nucleotides read TGTGCCAGCAGTACCCGGGGGTATTACAATGAGCAGTTCTTC.

The J gene is TRBJ2-3, the V gene TRBV7-9; 10 positions match TRBD1. J gave up 8 bases and V 4 bases, and 6 bases lay outside the gene matches. This CDR3 contains 14 residues. The germline V gene encodes CDR1 SEHNR and CDR2 FQNEAQ (reference sequence). The CDR3 DNA reads TGTGCCAGCAGCTCCGGGACAGGGGACGTTACGCAGTATTTT. This sequence encodes CASSSGTGDVTQYF.

This clone was found a few times. The chain combines TRBV6-1 with TRBJ1-2; D unclear. The germline V and J ends were trimmed by 8 bases and 0 bases, with 13 bases remaining between them. The germline gives CDR1 MNHNS, CDR2 SASEGT. The CDR3 extends over 14 amino acids. The CDR3 sequence is CASGVAGANYGYTF. CDR3 bases: TGTGCCAGCGGGGTCGCGGGAGCTAACTATGGCTACACCTTC.

The V call is TRBV25-1, the J call TRBJ1-5; D remains unclear. Germline CDR1 MGHDK, CDR2 SYGVNS. The CDR3 is made up of 13 amino acids. Trimming stripped 3 bases from V and 4 bases from J, with 7 bases between. CDR3 DNA: TGTGCCAGCAGTGACGGGGTAAATCAGCCCCAGCATTTT. Amino acid sequence: CASSDGVNQPQHF. The full variable domain, completed using reference TRBV25-1 and TRBJ1-5, is EADIYQTPRYLVIGTGKKITLECSQTMGHDKMYWYQQDPGMELHLIHYSYGVNSTEKGDLSSESTVSRIRTEHFPLTLESARPSHTSQYLCASSDGVNQPQHFGDGTRLSIL.

This chain uses TRBV11-2 with TRBJ2-1; the match to TRBD1 covers 7 bases. With 5 bases clipped from V and 8 bases from J, the junction kept 3 bases outside the gene matches. Germline lookup yields CDR1 SGHAT and CDR2 FQNNGV. CDR3 length: 12 amino acids. CDR3 nucleotides: TGTGCCAGCAGCCCAGGGGGAGATGAGCAGTTCTTC. Its protein is CASSPGGDEQFF.

The rearrangement uses TRBV6-6 and TRBJ1-5, with D possibly matching TRBD1 (5 bases). Trimming shortened V by 8 bases and J by 7 bases, and 15 bases separated the two germline ends. Germline-derived CDR1 and CDR2 are MNHNY and SVGAGI (reference sequence). The CDR3 sequence is 13 residues long. The CDR3 protein is CASSQGVGQPQHF. For the CDR3, the DNA is TGTGCCAGCTCGCAGGGCGTTGGGCAGCCCCAGCATTTT.

The genes are TRBV9 and TRBJ1-6, with D possibly TRBD1 on 5 matching bases. Trimming removed 0 bases at V and 6 bases at J, with 13 bases between. This CDR3 has 16 residues. Germline-derived CDR1 and CDR2 are SGDLS and YYNGEE. Here the CDR3 reads CASSVGGGMSNSPLHF. DNA of the CDR3: TGTGCCAGCAGCGTAGGGGGGGGGATGAGTAATTCACCCCTCCACTTT.